This record concerns one TCR beta chain sequence. Its antigen is not identified. Additional DNA sequences in this sample encode the identical CDR3. The table came from immunoSEQ multiplex PCR; TCRdb's copy has only in-frame clones and leaves some out. Of about 2.3 million clones in the sample, 80% to 95% were seen once. These data belong to a study of shared clonotypes between healthy human individuals. About the research overall: Ranging from 18 to 49 in age, donors were a couple of women and a few men. General study results and limits: Memory subsets generally showed lower estimated richness than naive subsets. Non-shared clonotypes had lower generation probabilities than clonotypes shared by all four sorted-subset donors.

Specimen: naive CD4+ T cells from PBMCs. Stated subset: CD45RA+ positively selected. This TCR derives from a man aged 18 to 29 in good health. Some clones in this sample may be carry-over from other donors' samples.

The CDR3 is CASSPGNEKLFF. The CDR3 nucleotides are TGTGCCAGCTCACCAGGGAATGAAAAACTGTTTTTT. V gene TRBV18 combines with J gene TRBJ1-4; D is unclear. The CDR3 extends over 12 amino acids. Trimming removed 2 bases from V and 5 bases from J, with 3 bases in between. Germline V gene sequence: CDR1 KGHSH, CDR2 LQKENI.